This entry lists 19 T cell receptor beta chains sequenced from one sample in a study of a mutant IDH1 vaccine in newly diagnosed glioma. Here immunoSEQ multiplex PCR was the method, and the copy in TCRdb shows in-frame clones only, minus some. The sample has about 59,000 clones; about 91% are singletons. Time point indicated: baseline, week 1 (first vaccination visit). The treatment is: pre-vaccination baseline after standard-of-care therapy. Source: PBMCs, taken from a glioma patient treated with radiotherapy, temozolomide or both. Receptors were obtained from a man in his fifties or sixties with glioma.

This chain connects TRBV10-3 to TRBJ2-3; D is perhaps TRBD2 (5 bases). V shed 4 bases and J shed 6 bases, with 14 bases lying between them. This CDR3 has 14 residues. Germline values: CDR1 ENHRY, CDR2 SYGVKD. The CDR3 spells CAISGRWERDTQYF. The DNA of the CDR3 is TGTGCCATCAGTGGTCGGTGGGAGAGGGATACGCAGTATTTT.

The gene calls are TRBV2 and TRBJ2-7; D unresolved. CDR1 is SNHLY, CDR2 FYNNEI, per germline. The CDR3 covers 11 residues. Trimming shortened V by 6 bases and J by 3 bases, and 6 bases separated the two germline ends. The CDR3 is CASRALYEQYF. The CDR3, as DNA: TGTGCCAGCAGGGCCCTCTACGAGCAGTACTTC. Full variable domain (missing parts from reference TRBV2 and TRBJ2-7): EPEVTQTPSHQVTQMGQEVILRCVPISNHLYFYWYRQILGQKVEFLVSFYNNEISEKSEIFDDQFSVERPDGSNFTLKIRSTKLEDSAMYFCASRALYEQYFGPGTRLTVT.

The rearrangement links TRBV4-2 to TRBJ1-1, with D hard to call. Germline values: CDR1 LGHNA, CDR2 YNFKEQ. With 4 bases removed from V and 1 base from J, the gap between germline ends came to 13 bases. This CDR3 contains 15 residues. CDR3 region: CASSLPLNENTEAFF. DNA for the CDR3: TGTGCCAGCAGCCTACCTCTCAACGAGAACACTGAAGCTTTCTTT.

The rearrangement joins TRBV7-2 to TRBJ1-4, with D possibly being TRBD1 (5 bases). The CDR3 runs to 16 residues. V lost 5 bases to trimming and J lost 0 bases, with 13 bases between them. Germline V gives CDR1 SGHTA, CDR2 FQGNSA. CDR3 region: CASSLGPGATNEKLFF. The CDR3, as DNA: TGTGCCAGCAGCCTGGGACCGGGTGCAACTAATGAAAAACTGTTTTTT. Filled out from reference TRBV7-2 and TRBJ1-4, the complete variable domain reads GAGVSQSPSNKVTEKGKDVELRCDPISGHTALYWYRQSLGQGLEFLIYFQGNSAPDKSGLPSDRFSAERTGGSVSTLTIQRTQQEDSAVYLCASSLGPGATNEKLFFGSGTQLSVL.

In its sample, this clone was seen once. V and J are TRBV4-1 and TRBJ2-5; D unclear. The CDR3 runs to 14 residues. V was pared by 2 bases and J by 5 bases, with 12 bases between. Germline assignment: CDR1 MGHRA and CDR2 YSYEKL. The CDR3, as DNA: TGCGCCAGCAGCCAATATGTGGATCGGGAGACCCAGTACTTC. This translates into CASSQYVDRETQYF.

This clone was observed a handful of times. The chain combines TRBV29-1 with TRBJ1-2, with 7 bases fitting TRBD1. The CDR3 covers 16 residues. Looked up from germline, CDR1 is SQVTM and CDR2 is ANQGSEA. Trimming took 0 bases from V and 5 from J; bases not matched to a gene: 12. The CDR3 sequence is CSVEDRNRGRGYGYTF. The CDR3 DNA is TGCAGCGTTGAAGATCGGAATAGGGGGCGCGGGTATGGCTACACCTTC.

This sequence joins TRBV2 and TRBJ2-7, with unresolved D. The CDR3 loop spans 15 amino acids. Trimming pared 8 bases from V and 0 bases from J, leaving 17 bases between. CDR1 SNHLY and CDR2 FYNNEI come from the germline V gene. The CDR3 nucleotides are TGTGCCAGCGCCCGCGACAACTCTTTCTCCTACGAGCAGTACTTC. This encodes CASARDNSFSYEQYF.

The rearrangement links TRBV6-4 to TRBJ1-4; 8 bases align to TRBD1. The CDR3 totals 11 residues. After removal of 5 bases from V and 15 bases from J, the junction contained 5 bases not matched to a gene. Germline values: CDR1 MRHNA, CDR2 SNTAGT. DNA for the CDR3: TGTGCCAGCAGTAATGACAGGGGATTGTTTTTT. Amino acid sequence: CASSNDRGLFF.

The chain employs TRBV4-2 and TRBJ1-1; TRBD1 is a possible D gene (5 bases). The CDR3 extends over 14 amino acids. V lost 4 bases and J lost 1, with 10 bases in between. Looked up from germline, CDR1 is LGHNA and CDR2 is YNFKEQ. CDR3 coding DNA: TGTGCCAGCAGCCGCAGGAGGGGGAACACTGAAGCTTTCTTT. It is translated as CASSRRRGNTEAFF.

This sequence joins TRBV10-1 and TRBJ2-3; D is ambiguous. The length of the CDR3 is 13 residues. CDR1 and CDR2 (germline): WNHNN, SYGVQD (reference sequence). V lost 8 bases and J lost 2, with 11 bases in between. This chain's CDR3 is CASGRPDTDTQYF. Here the CDR3 DNA reads TGCGCCAGCGGTCGGCCAGACACAGATACGCAGTATTTT.

The chain carries TRBV18 and TRBJ2-7; 7 bases are a match to TRBD2. The length of the CDR3 is 16 residues. From germline, CDR1 is KGHSH and CDR2 LQKENI. V lost 1 base and J lost 0; bases outside the gene matches: 6. The CDR3 spells CASSPLHLAASYEQYF. The CDR3 DNA sequence: TGTGCCAGCTCACCACTACATCTAGCGGCCTCCTACGAGCAGTACTTC. The full variable domain, completed using reference TRBV18 and TRBJ2-7, is NAGVMQNPRHLVRRRGQEARLRCSPMKGHSHVYWYRQLPEEGLKFMVYLQKENIIDESGMPKERFSAEFPKEGPSILRIQQVVRGDSAAYFCASSPLHLAASYEQYFGPGTRLTVT.

This sequence joins TRBV4-1 and TRBJ1-4, with 8 positions matching TRBD1. The CDR3 is 15 amino acids. CDR1 is MGHRA, CDR2 YSYEKL, per germline. V lost 4 bases and J lost 8; bases outside the gene matches: 9. The CDR3 nucleotides are TGCGCCAGCAGCCGGACTACAGGGGGAGGGGAAAAACTGTTTTTT. Encoded protein: CASSRTTGGGEKLFF.

Only one count was recorded for this clone. This chain uses TRBV10-3 with TRBJ2-1, with no clear D. Between the trimmed V and J ends, which lost 2 bases and 0 bases, there was a span of 11 bases. Looked up from germline, CDR1 is ENHRY and CDR2 is SYGVKD. CDR3 length equals 16 residues. CDR3 protein: CAISELDPRSYNEQFF. CDR3 nucleotide sequence: TGTGCCATCAGTGAGCTCGACCCCCGCTCCTACAATGAGCAGTTCTTC.

The chain couples TRBV19 to TRBJ2-6; no firm D call. Deletions cut 3 bases from V and 4 bases from J, with 13 bases between. The CDR3 is made up of 16 amino acids. Germline CDR1 reads LNHDA; CDR2 reads SQIVND (reference sequence). Written as DNA, the CDR3 is TGTGCCAGTAGTATGGATTATATCTGGGGGGCCAACGTCCTGACTTTC. It codes for CASSMDYIWGANVLTF.

This clone was seen once. The V call is TRBV12-1, the J call TRBJ2-3; the table names TRBD1, a call not compared with the DNA. TRBV12-1 is classified as a pseudogene. CDR3 length: 13 residues. CDR3 sequence (DNA): TGTGCCAGCAGCTGCGGACAGTCAGATACGCAGTATTTT. It encodes CASSCGQSDTQYF.

The chain joins TRBV10-1 to TRBJ1-2; D is perhaps TRBD1 (5 bases). V was cut by 6 bases and J by 8 bases, with 16 bases left in between. The CDR3 consists of 13 residues. Per germline, CDR1 WNHNN and CDR2 SYGVQD (reference sequence). The CDR3 DNA reads TGCGCCAGCAGCTCCGGGACCGCGTCCGGCTACACCTTC. Its translation is CASSSGTASGYTF.

The rearrangement links TRBV4-1 to TRBJ1-5; maybe TRBD1 (5 bases). Germline V lookup: CDR1 MGHRA, CDR2 YSYEKL. The V and J ends lost 4 bases and 0 bases respectively, with 22 bases between them. This CDR3 is built from 19 residues. The CDR3 spells CASSPEGTLDGYSNQPQHF. The DNA for the CDR3 is TGCGCCAGCAGCCCGGAGGGGACCCTGGACGGATATAGCAATCAGCCCCAGCATTTT.

The V and J genes are TRBV6-6 and TRBJ2-1; TRBD2 matches 15 bases. Germline V gives CDR1 MNHNY, CDR2 SVGAGI (reference sequence). CDR3 length: 15 residues. J was trimmed by 6 bases and V by 5 bases; bases with no gene match: 2. DNA of the CDR3: TGTGCCAGCAGTATGGGACTAGCGGGAGGCAATGAGCAGTTCTTC. Protein product: CASSMGLAGGNEQFF.

The chain combines TRBV19 with TRBJ2-1; TRBD1 aligns across 9 bases. Per the germline V gene, CDR1 is LNHDA and CDR2 is SQIVND (reference sequence). V lost 4 bases to trimming and J lost 3 bases; unmatched junction nucleotides: 4. The CDR3 is made up of 15 amino acids. CDR3 amino acids: CASSTGTGNYNEQFF. The DNA for the CDR3 is TGTGCCAGTAGTACCGGGACAGGGAACTACAATGAGCAGTTCTTC.